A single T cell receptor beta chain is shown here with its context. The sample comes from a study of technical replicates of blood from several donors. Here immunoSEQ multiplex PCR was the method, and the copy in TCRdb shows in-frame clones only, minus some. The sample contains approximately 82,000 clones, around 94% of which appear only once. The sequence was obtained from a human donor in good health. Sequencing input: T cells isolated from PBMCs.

CDR3 in amino acids: CASSVSVAGVNEQFF. Written as DNA, the CDR3 is TGTGCCAGCAGCGTATCGGTAGCGGGGGTAAATGAGCAGTTCTTC. The J gene is TRBJ2-1, the V gene TRBV9; 9 bases line up with TRBD2. The CDR3 is 15 amino acids. J lost 7 bases, V lost 1 base, and 6 bases had no gene match. Looked up from germline, CDR1 is SGDLS and CDR2 is YYNGEE.